What follows is one T cell receptor beta chain and its context. Its specificity is unknown. Sequencing of TCR beta was undertaken in CD8+ and CD4+ T cells derived from blood. The CDR3 consists of 12 residues. The V and J ends lost 1 base and 6 bases respectively, with 7 bases between them. Germline assignment: CDR1 SEHNR and CDR2 FQNEAQ (reference sequence). The sample comes from a study of CD8 T cells in Susac syndrome. Broader study findings: The total CD8+ repertoires yielded sixteen Susac-specific public clones and the CD8+ TEMRA repertoires yielded roughly five.

After extraction with the RNeasy kit, roughly 0.5 to 1 ug of the RNA was reverse transcribed using random hexamers. TCRdb re-called the immunoSEQ multiplex PCR reads through MiXCR, storing one row per CDR3 protein. The top ten clones hold 0.15% to 0.2% of a sample with some 200,000 distinct CDR3 sequences, about 95% of them seen once. The TCR sequence derives from a human donor with Susac syndrome. Sequencing input: CD8+ T cells from PBMCs. The genes are TRBV7-9 and TRBJ2-7; D is ambiguous. The CDR3 DNA is TGTGCCAGCAGCTTAGACGTAGCCGAGCAGTACTTC. Amino acid sequence: CASSLDVAEQYF.